The entry that follows covers one T cell receptor (beta chain) sequence. These data belong to a study of T cell responses to AZD1222 COVID-19 vaccine. TCRdb keeps only in-frame clones here, not all; method: immunoSEQ multiplex PCR. Of about 180,000 clones in the sample, 80% to 90% were seen once. Combined were second doses at about 4 or about 12 weeks. The CDR3 is 13 amino acids. Germline V gene data show CDR1 as LNHDA and CDR2 as SQIVND (reference sequence). V gave up 2 bases and J gave up 9 bases, with 11 bases separating them. The source is an adult who received the AZD1222 COVID-19 vaccine. V and J are TRBV19 and TRBJ2-1; D remains ambiguous. The source material was peripheral blood, sampled 28 days after the second AZD1222 dose. The CDR3 nucleotides read TGTGCCAGTAGTATATCGGGTTATAGTGAGCAGTTCTTC. Protein: CASSISGYSEQFF.